This T cell receptor (beta chain) was sequenced in a study of patients and donors after allogeneic stem cell transplantation. This clonotype was recorded a few times. TCRdb re-called the RT-PCR reads through MiXCR, storing one row per CDR3 protein. This repertoire shows approximately 150,000 distinct CDR3 sequences, approximately 31% found once; its top ten account for approximately 3%. Looked up from germline, CDR1 is MNHEY and CDR2 is SVGAGI. V lost 7 bases to trimming and J lost 3 bases; unmatched junction nucleotides: 5. This CDR3 has 13 amino acids. This chain connects TRBV6-5 to TRBJ1-1; 7 bases are shared with TRBD1. Sequencing was carried out using blood, either unsorted or a sorted T cell fraction (not recorded which). The receptor was isolated from a human donor who was either an allogeneic HSCT recipient or a stem cell or donor lymphocyte infusion donor (not recorded which). It is not recorded whose cells these are; they may come from a transplant donor. CDR3 DNA: TGTGCCAGCACCCCAGGGGGGGACACTGAAGCTTTCTTT. Translated, it gives CASTPGGDTEAFF.